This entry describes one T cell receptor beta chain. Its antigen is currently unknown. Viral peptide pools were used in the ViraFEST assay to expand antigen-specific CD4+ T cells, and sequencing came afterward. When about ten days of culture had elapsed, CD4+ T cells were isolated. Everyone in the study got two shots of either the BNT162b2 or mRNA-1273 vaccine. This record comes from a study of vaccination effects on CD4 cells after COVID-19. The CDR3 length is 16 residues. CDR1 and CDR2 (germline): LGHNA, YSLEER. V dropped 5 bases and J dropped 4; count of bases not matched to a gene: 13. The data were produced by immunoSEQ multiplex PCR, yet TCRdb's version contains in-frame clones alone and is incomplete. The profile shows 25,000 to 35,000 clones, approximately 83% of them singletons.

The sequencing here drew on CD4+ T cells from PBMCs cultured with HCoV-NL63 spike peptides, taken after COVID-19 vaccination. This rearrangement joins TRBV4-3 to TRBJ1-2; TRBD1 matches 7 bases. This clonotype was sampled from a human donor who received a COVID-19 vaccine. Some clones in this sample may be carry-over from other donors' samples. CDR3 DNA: TGCGCCAGCAGCGAAAGTGGGACAGCGGGTATCTATGGCTACACCTTC. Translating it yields CASSESGTAGIYGYTF.